This TCR beta chain was sequenced for a study of shared clonotypes between healthy human individuals. Profiling relied on immunoSEQ multiplex PCR, and the TCRdb table lists in-frame clones only, not all of them. This sample has some 790,000 clones, with roughly two thirds found just once. CDR3 size: 17 residues. Unmatched junction bases numbered 10, after V lost 4 bases and J lost 2 bases. CDR1 is SGHRS and CDR2 is YFSETQ in the germline V gene. This clone was picked up a small number of times. This chain connects TRBV5-1 to TRBJ2-7; 12 bases fit TRBD2. The specimen was memory CD4+ T cells sorted from blood. Sample subset: CD45RA-negative fraction. This clonotype originated in a woman in her twenties or thirties in good health. The CDR3 coding sequence is TGCGCCAGCAGCCTACCCGGACTAGCGGGGTCTACCTACGAGCAGTACTTC. Translating it yields CASSLPGLAGSTYEQYF.